Following are 9 T cell receptor beta chains from one sample sequenced in a study of Tregs in tolerant kidney transplant recipients. Sequencing was performed with immunoSEQ multiplex PCR; in TCRdb, only in-frame clones are kept and a portion is missing. The sample yields approximately 90,000 clones, over 85% seen once. Related graft donors supplied nonmyeloablative bone marrow transplants, and mixed chimerism was transient. The sequenced sample was CD4+ T cells from blood (PBMCs), obtained 12 months after the transplant. The receptors come from a human patient who received a combined kidney and bone marrow transplant. T cells may partly derive from the graft donor.

This chain links TRBV5-1 with TRBJ2-3; 7 positions agree with TRBD2. From germline, CDR1 is SGHRS and CDR2 YFSETQ. The trim removed 4 bases at V and 1 base at J, leaving 6 bases unmatched. This CDR3 has 15 residues. CDR3 region: CASSVRAGGTDTQYF. DNA of the CDR3: TGCGCCAGCAGCGTGAGGGCGGGGGGCACAGATACGCAGTATTTT.

This clone has more than one count but fewer than ten. V and J are TRBV6-1 and TRBJ1-5; 9 nucleotides match TRBD1. Losses at the gene ends were 5 bases for V and 5 bases for J; bases not matched to a gene: 4. CDR3 size: 14 residues. CDR1 and CDR2 from the germline V gene are MNHNS and SASEGT. For the CDR3, the DNA is TGTGCCAGCAGTATGGACAGGGGTTATCAGCCCCAGCATTTT. Its translation is CASSMDRGYQPQHF.

The V gene is TRBV2, the J gene TRBJ2-3, with 9 positions matching TRBD1. Per the germline V gene, CDR1 is SNHLY and CDR2 is FYNNEI. This CDR3 is 13 amino acids long. The V segment lost 9 bases and the J segment 4 bases; nucleotides outside the gene matches: 5. In nucleotides, the CDR3 is TGTGCCAGAGGACAGGGGATTTCAGATACGCAGTATTTT. Protein product: CARGQGISDTQYF.

This chain joins TRBV7-6 and TRBJ2-7; D may be TRBD1 (6 bases). Germline V gene sequence: CDR1 SGHVS, CDR2 FNYEAQ. V lost 5 bases, J lost 5 bases, and 19 bases lay in between. CDR3 length equals 15 residues. The CDR3 loop is CASSATGNPPNEQYF. CDR3 nucleotides: TGTGCCAGCAGCGCAACAGGGAACCCTCCTAACGAGCAGTACTTC.

The chain recombines TRBV6-1 with TRBJ2-3; 7 bases align to TRBD1. CDR1 MNHNS and CDR2 SASEGT come from the germline V gene. J was trimmed by 3 bases and V by 2 bases; bases with no gene match: 5. The CDR3 extends over 15 amino acids. CDR3 nucleotides: TGTGCCAGCAGTGAACCAGGCAGGGGGACAGATACGCAGTATTTT. This codes for CASSEPGRGTDTQYF.

V and J are TRBV19 and TRBJ1-1; no reliable D call. V lost 4 bases and J 6 bases, leaving 12 bases between the germline ends. The CDR3 has 13 amino acids. CDR1 and CDR2 from the germline V gene are LNHDA and SQIVND (reference sequence). CDR3 coding DNA: TGTGCCAGTAGTACCCTAGGTTCCCCTGAAGCTTTCTTT. Translated: CASSTLGSPEAFF.

Remarks on this clone: Relative to the germline gene, one junction end is altered; a read error may explain this. At the DNA level, this CDR3 is encoded by other sequences in the same sample as well. The rearrangement joins TRBV7-3 to TRBJ2-7; D is unclear. In germline, CDR1 is SGHTA, CDR2 FQGTGA. The CDR3 spans 15 residues. The chain's CDR3 is CASRKRPPLTYEQYF. The CDR3 nucleotides read TGCGCCAGTCGTAAGAGGCCGCCTCTTACCTACGAGCAGTACTTC.

The chain has TRBV2 and TRBJ2-1; TRBD1 agrees at 10 bases. The CDR3 loop spans 11 amino acids. V lost 2 bases to trimming and J lost 16 bases; unmatched junction nucleotides: 2. Germline loops: CDR1 SNHLY, CDR2 FYNNEI. The DNA for the CDR3 is TGTGCCAGCAGTGAACGGACAGGGGGATTCTTC. Translating gives CASSERTGGFF.

Note on this clone: An end of the junction does not agree with germline; a read error may underlie this. This CDR3 is also generated by other DNA sequences in the sample. V gene TRBV28 combines with J gene TRBJ1-6, with 8 bases matching TRBD1. This CDR3 comprises 16 residues. Germline V gene sequence: CDR1 MDHEN, CDR2 SYDVKM. For the CDR3, the DNA is TGTGCCAGCAGTCCCATCGGACAGGGAGCGAATTCCCCCCTCCACTTT. Protein: CASSPIGQGANSPLHF.